This passage covers 28 T cell receptor beta chains from one sample sequenced in a study of shared clonotypes between healthy human individuals. This table comes from immunoSEQ multiplex PCR, and its TCRdb copy is limited to in-frame clones, with some not included. This repertoire shows over a million clones, approximately 97% found once; its top ten account for 0.95% to 1.5%. Sequenced: naive CD4+ T cells sorted from blood. Indicated subset: CD45RA+ positively selected. These receptors were obtained from a man aged 30 to 45 in good health.

The V gene is TRBV6-5, the J gene TRBJ2-2; TRBD1 matches at 7 bases. Germline CDR1 is MNHEY and CDR2 is SVGAGI. This CDR3 has 14 residues. V gave up 8 bases and J gave up 2 bases; unmatched junction bases: 5. The CDR3 reads CASGTELNTGELFF. In DNA, the CDR3 is TGTGCCAGCGGGACAGAGCTCAACACCGGGGAGCTGTTTTTT.

The chain is built from TRBV18 and TRBJ2-2, with a possible D match to TRBD1 (6 bases). Trimming removed 4 bases from V and 5 bases from J, with 17 bases in between. Germline V gene lookup returns CDR1 KGHSH and CDR2 LQKENI. The CDR3 contains 16 residues. The CDR3 region has the DNA TGTGCCAGCTCACTTACCGGGACATTCACGACCGGGGAGCTGTTTTTT. This encodes CASSLTGTFTTGELFF.

The CDR3 reads CASSLAPGQSRQNEQFF. The CDR3 nucleotides are TGCGCCAGCAGCCTAGCCCCGGGACAGTCTAGACAGAATGAGCAGTTCTTC. The chain couples TRBV5-1 to TRBJ2-1; TRBD1 matches 7 bases. This CDR3 has 17 amino acids. Unmatched junction bases numbered 17, after V lost 4 bases and J lost 7 bases. Germline V lookup: CDR1 SGHRS, CDR2 YFSETQ.

Details on this clone: Within the sample, other DNA sequences also encode this same CDR3. The rearrangement joins TRBV18 to TRBJ1-1; no firm D call. The germline V gene has CDR1 KGHSH and CDR2 LQKENI. V was shortened by 3 bases and J by 1 base, with 6 bases between the two germline ends. The CDR3 contains 13 residues. The CDR3 DNA follows: TGTGCCAGCTCACCTTCGGCGAACACTGAAGCTTTCTTT. Its translation is CASSPSANTEAFF.

This clone has only one observation. The chain has TRBV5-4 and TRBJ2-7; TRBD2 might be the D (5 bases). The length of the CDR3 is 13 residues. The V and J ends lost 4 bases and 2 bases respectively, with 10 bases between them. The germline CDR1 and CDR2 sequences are SGHNT and YYREEE (reference sequence). CDR3 amino acids: CASSTTTTYEQYF. CDR3 nucleotide sequence: TGTGCCAGCAGCACGACTACCACCTACGAGCAGTACTTC.

This clone showed up just once. Since no conserved phenylalanine or tryptophan closes the CDR3, a read error is the likely cause. The DNA is omitted, as the CDR3 cannot be located on it reliably, and the CDR3 follows TCRdb's listing. V is TRBV21-1 and J is TRBJ2-4; the D call TRBD1 from the table was never checked on the DNA. TRBV21-1 is designated a pseudogene. The CDR3 totals 9 residues, both ends included. CDR3 amino acids: CASSKGQPS.

The chain recombines TRBV9 with TRBJ2-3; D gene unclear. V lost 0 bases to trimming and J lost 3 bases, with 17 bases between them. This CDR3 contains 17 residues. Germline V gene sequence: CDR1 SGDLS, CDR2 YYNGEE. The CDR3 loop reads CASSVEADVAVTDTQYF. The CDR3 region has the DNA TGTGCCAGCAGCGTAGAGGCGGATGTAGCAGTTACAGATACGCAGTATTTT.

The V and J genes are TRBV5-4 and TRBJ2-7; 9 positions match TRBD1. The CDR3 length is 14 residues. Germline CDR1 reads SGHNT; CDR2 reads YYREEE (reference sequence). With V trimmed by 4 bases and J by 3 bases, 5 bases remained unmatched. The CDR3 loop is CASSPGTGNYEQYF. Written as DNA, the CDR3 is TGTGCCAGCAGCCCGGGGACAGGGAACTACGAGCAGTACTTC. Using reference TRBV5-4 and TRBJ2-7 for the parts outside the CDR3, the full variable domain is ETGVTQSPTHLIKTRGQQVTLRCSSQSGHNTVSWYQQALGQGPQFIFQYYREEENGRGNFPPRFSGLQFPNYSSELNVNALELDDSALYLCASSPGTGNYEQYFGPGTRLTVT.

The chain combines TRBV6-6 with TRBJ1-5; possibly TRBD1 for D (6 bases). The ends were cut back, 6 bases at V and 1 base at J, with 10 bases in the middle. Germline assignment: CDR1 MNHNY and CDR2 SVGAGI (reference sequence). The CDR3 loop spans 14 amino acids. CDR3 sequence (DNA): TGTGCCAGCAGAACAGGGACGAGCAATCAGCCCCAGCATTTT. This translates into CASRTGTSNQPQHF.

The sample holds one count of this clone. The chain recombines TRBV5-1 with TRBJ2-1, with 10 nucleotides matching TRBD2. V trimming: 4 bases; J trimming: 3 bases; junction bases outside the gene matches: 7. Germline V gene lookup returns CDR1 SGHRS and CDR2 YFSETQ. The CDR3 extends over 16 amino acids. CDR3 in amino acids: CASSHQAGGNYNEQFF. DNA for the CDR3: TGCGCCAGCAGCCACCAAGCGGGAGGGAACTACAATGAGCAGTTCTTC.

The DNA for the CDR3 is TGTGCCAGCAGCTCAACAGGGTTAAGGGCGACCGGGGAGCTGTTTTTT. Its protein is CASSSTGLRATGELFF. The chain links TRBV7-2 to TRBJ2-2; D is possibly TRBD1 (6 bases). Per the germline V gene, CDR1 is SGHTA and CDR2 is FQGNSA. This CDR3 spans 16 amino acids. Trimming shortened V by 4 bases and J by 5 bases, and 17 bases separated the two germline ends.

This rearrangement joins TRBV29-1 to TRBJ2-5; no definite D call. V was clipped by 7 bases and J by 3 bases, with 15 bases between them. CDR1 SQVTM and CDR2 ANQGSEA come from the germline V gene. This CDR3 has 13 amino acids. The CDR3 spells CSGKRVYEETQYF. The DNA for the CDR3 is TGCAGCGGAAAAAGGGTATACGAAGAGACCCAGTACTTC.

The CDR3 DNA is TGTGCCAGCAGCTTACGACCGACGTCACCCTCCTACGAGCAGTACTTC. Its protein product is CASSLRPTSPSYEQYF. The rearrangement joins TRBV7-9 to TRBJ2-7; D gene ambiguous. V was cut by 2 bases and J by 0 bases, with 14 bases left in between. Looked up from germline, CDR1 is SEHNR and CDR2 is FQNEAQ (reference sequence). This CDR3 contains 16 residues.

The chain combines TRBV27 with TRBJ2-3; D not resolved. In germline, CDR1 is MNHEY, CDR2 SMNVEV (reference sequence). The CDR3 is 17 amino acids. The V end lost 8 bases, the J end lost 0 bases, and 21 bases lay between the germline ends. The CDR3 loop is CASRYGKKTPSTDTQYF. CDR3 coding DNA: TGTGCCAGCCGTTACGGTAAAAAAACTCCTAGCACAGATACGCAGTATTTT.

V is TRBV5-1 and J is TRBJ2-1; 9 bases agree with TRBD1. Trimming removed 4 bases from V and 4 bases from J; junction bases left unmatched: 6. Germline loops: CDR1 SGHRS, CDR2 YFSETQ. CDR3 length equals 15 residues. CDR3 sequence (DNA): TGCGCCAGCAGCCCTAGGGACAGGGAATACAATGAGCAGTTCTTC. This gives the protein CASSPRDREYNEQFF.

The chain joins TRBV6-6 to TRBJ2-5, with 8 bases that match TRBD2. J gave up 7 bases and V 6 bases, and 10 bases lay outside the gene matches. The CDR3 is 14 residues long. Per the germline V gene, CDR1 is MNHNY and CDR2 is SVGAGI (reference sequence). The CDR3 DNA reads TGTGCCAGCAGACTAGCTCCTCGGGAGGGGACCCAGTACTTC. Residues: CASRLAPREGTQYF.

This chain joins TRBV28 and TRBJ2-4, with unresolved D. This CDR3 is built from 15 residues. Germline CDR1 reads MDHEN; CDR2 reads SYDVKM. V was pared by 4 bases and J by 3 bases, with 13 bases between. The CDR3, as DNA: TGTGCCAGCAGTTCCCGCGGTATACACAAAAACATTCAGTACTTC. It codes for CASSSRGIHKNIQYF. The full variable domain, with the rest looked up from reference TRBV28 and TRBJ2-4, is DVKVTQSSRYLVKRTGEKVFLECVQDMDHENMFWYRQDPGLGLRLIYFSYDVKMKEKGDIPEGYSVSREKKERFSLILESASTNQTSMYLCASSSRGIHKNIQYFGAGTRLSVL.

The rearrangement uses TRBV19 and TRBJ1-5; 11 nucleotides align to TRBD1. CDR1 is LNHDA and CDR2 is SQIVND in the germline V gene (reference sequence). This CDR3 comprises 17 residues. Trimming at V came to 3 bases and at J to 8 bases, leaving 12 bases not matched to a gene. In DNA form, the CDR3 reads TGTGCCAGTAGTATTACCCGGACAGGGGGCTTACCGAAGCCCCAGCATTTT. As protein: CASSITRTGGLPKPQHF.

The chain uses TRBV5-1 and TRBJ2-2; 9 bases are a match to TRBD1. Trimming cost V 4 bases and J 3 bases; bases outside gene matches: 7. Germline-derived CDR1 and CDR2 are SGHRS and YFSETQ. CDR3 size: 16 residues. CDR3 sequence (DNA): TGCGCCAGCAGCGCGGGACAGGGAGGGTACACCGGGGAGCTGTTTTTT. Amino acid sequence: CASSAGQGGYTGELFF. Combining the CDR3 with reference TRBV5-1 and TRBJ2-2 gives the whole variable domain KAGVTQTPRYLIKTRGQQVTLSCSPISGHRSVSWYQQTPGQGLQFLFEYFSETQRNKGNFPGRFSGRQFSNSRSEMNVSTLELGDSALYLCASSAGQGGYTGELFFGEGSRLTVL.

This chain connects TRBV18 to TRBJ2-1; D uncertain. The CDR3 spans 14 residues. Trimming stripped 1 base from V and 0 bases from J, with 4 bases between. From germline, CDR1 is KGHSH and CDR2 LQKENI. The CDR3 bases are TGTGCCAGCTCACCACTTCCCTCCTACAATGAGCAGTTCTTC. Its protein is CASSPLPSYNEQFF.

The chain couples TRBV27 to TRBJ1-1, with D tentatively TRBD1 (5 bases). V was shortened by 7 bases and J by 5 bases, with 23 bases between the two germline ends. CDR3 length equals 16 residues. Germline V CDR1 and CDR2: MNHEY, SMNVEV (reference sequence). The CDR3 DNA is TGTGCCAGCACCCCCCGGGGACGGGGTGGGGATACTGAAGCTTTCTTT. It encodes CASTPRGRGGDTEAFF.

This chain joins TRBV28 and TRBJ1-2; 9 nucleotides match TRBD1. V lost 10 bases, J lost 0 bases, and 15 bases stayed unmatched. The CDR3 is made up of 17 amino acids. Germline V CDR1 and CDR2: MDHEN, SYDVKM. The DNA for the CDR3 is TGTGCCATCCGACTCCGGGGACAGGGAGGTACTAACTATGGCTACACCTTC. It translates to CAIRLRGQGGTNYGYTF.

The gene calls are TRBV10-1 and TRBJ2-1, with 7 bases aligning to TRBD2. V lost 6 bases to trimming and J lost 3 bases; unmatched junction nucleotides: 8. The CDR3 contains 15 residues. The V gene's germline CDR1 is WNHNN and CDR2 SYGVQD (reference sequence). CDR3 sequence: CASSPERGSYNEQFF. In nucleotides, the CDR3 is TGCGCCAGCAGCCCAGAGCGGGGAAGCTACAATGAGCAGTTCTTC.

This rearrangement joins TRBV7-9 to TRBJ2-7; D uncertain. This CDR3 spans 14 amino acids. Looked up from germline, CDR1 is SEHNR and CDR2 is FQNEAQ (reference sequence). With 4 bases removed from V and 2 bases from J, the gap between germline ends came to 12 bases. CDR3 coding DNA: TGTGCCAGCAGCTCACTTTGGGGAACCTACGAGCAGTACTTC. The encoded protein is CASSSLWGTYEQYF.

Concerning this clone: The junction shows a germline mismatch at one end, possibly a read error. The chain is built from TRBV20-1 and TRBJ2-2; D is unresolved. Germline CDR1 reads DFQATT; CDR2 reads SNEGSKA (reference sequence). The CDR3 runs 11 residues. CDR3 region: CSGRQTGELFF. In nucleotides, the CDR3 is TGCAGTGGTAGACAAACCGGGGAGCTGTTTTTT.

This chain joins TRBV5-1 and TRBJ2-5, with D hard to call. CDR1 and CDR2 from the germline V gene are SGHRS and YFSETQ. The CDR3 contains 14 residues. With 7 bases removed from V and 3 bases from J, the gap between germline ends came to 16 bases. The CDR3 DNA is TGCGCCAGCGGGCCCGGGTCGGTAAAAGAGACCCAGTACTTC. Protein product: CASGPGSVKETQYF.

The V and J genes are TRBV6-5 and TRBJ2-2; no definite D call. CDR3 length: 12 residues. Looked up from germline, CDR1 is MNHEY and CDR2 is SVGAGI. V lost 1 base, J lost 7 bases, and 4 bases lay in between. CDR3 amino acids: CASSYWSGELFF. CDR3 coding DNA: TGTGCCAGCAGTTACTGGAGCGGGGAGCTGTTTTTT.

The chain links TRBV11-2 to TRBJ2-3, with D unresolved. CDR3 length: 16 amino acids. The germline V gene encodes CDR1 SGHAT and CDR2 FQNNGV. V lost 1 base and J lost 0, with 11 bases in between. The CDR3 sequence: CASSLGSAASTDTQYF. The CDR3 DNA reads as TGTGCCAGCAGCTTAGGTTCTGCGGCAAGCACAGATACGCAGTATTTT.